In its sample, the clone carrying this T cell receptor beta chain was seen many times. As yet, its antigen is unknown. This entry is derived from a study of T-cell reconstitution after alpha-beta-depleted transplantation in children. Preparation of the TCRbeta library involved a method that used unique molecular identifiers. MiXCR, applied by TCRdb to the PCR reads, yields one record per CDR3 protein. The data contain some 110,000 distinct CDR3 sequences, around a tenth of them singletons. General study points: After one year, T-cell counts and TCRbeta diversity mostly came from new T cells. The study traced high day-60 TCRbeta diversity in some patients to surviving recipient T cells and thymic progenitors.

V lost 5 bases to trimming and J lost 15 bases, with 17 bases between them. CDR1 MNHEY and CDR2 SVGAGI come from the germline V gene. The CDR3 runs to 12 residues. The chain links TRBV6-5 to TRBJ2-4; maybe TRBD1 (6 bases). The TCR was taken from a boy between 2 and 10 years old with acute lymphoblastic leukemia, due to receive a stem cell transplant. The sequencing used PBMCs, collected before TCRalphabeta/CD19-depleted stem cell transplant. CDR3: CASSQLGGKRYF. The CDR3 DNA sequence: TGTGCCAGCAGTCAACTTGGGGGCAAACGGTACTTC.